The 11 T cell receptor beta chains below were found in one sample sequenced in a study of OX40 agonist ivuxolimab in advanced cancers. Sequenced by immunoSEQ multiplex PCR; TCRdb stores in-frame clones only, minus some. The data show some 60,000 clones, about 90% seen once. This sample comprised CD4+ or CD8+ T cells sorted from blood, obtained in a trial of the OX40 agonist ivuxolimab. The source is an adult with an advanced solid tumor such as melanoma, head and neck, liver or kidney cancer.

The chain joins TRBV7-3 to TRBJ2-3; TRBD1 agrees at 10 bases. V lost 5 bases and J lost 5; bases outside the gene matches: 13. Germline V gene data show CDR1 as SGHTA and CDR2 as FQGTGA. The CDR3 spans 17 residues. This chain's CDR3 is CASSPRQPGQGIDTQYF. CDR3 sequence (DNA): TGTGCCAGCAGCCCCCGTCAACCGGGACAGGGGATAGATACGCAGTATTTT.

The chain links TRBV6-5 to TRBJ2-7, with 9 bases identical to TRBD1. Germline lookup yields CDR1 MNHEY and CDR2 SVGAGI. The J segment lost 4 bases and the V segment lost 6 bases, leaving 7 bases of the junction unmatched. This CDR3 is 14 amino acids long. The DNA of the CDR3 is TGTGCCAGCAGACAGGGACAGGGCGATTACGAGCAGTACTTC. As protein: CASRQGQGDYEQYF.

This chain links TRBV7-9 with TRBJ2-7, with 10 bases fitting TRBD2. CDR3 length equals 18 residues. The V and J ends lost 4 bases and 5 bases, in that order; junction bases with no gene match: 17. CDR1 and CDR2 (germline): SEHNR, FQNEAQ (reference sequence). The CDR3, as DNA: TGTGCCAGCAGCTCCGGGGGTAGCGGGAGGACAAGGTTCCACGAGCAGTACTTC. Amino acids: CASSSGGSGRTRFHEQYF.

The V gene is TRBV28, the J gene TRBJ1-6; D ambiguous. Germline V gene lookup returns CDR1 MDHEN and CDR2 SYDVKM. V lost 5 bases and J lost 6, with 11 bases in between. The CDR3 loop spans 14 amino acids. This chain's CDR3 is CASSRYGINSPLHF. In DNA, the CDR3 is TGTGCCAGCAGTAGGTACGGAATTAATTCACCCCTCCACTTT.

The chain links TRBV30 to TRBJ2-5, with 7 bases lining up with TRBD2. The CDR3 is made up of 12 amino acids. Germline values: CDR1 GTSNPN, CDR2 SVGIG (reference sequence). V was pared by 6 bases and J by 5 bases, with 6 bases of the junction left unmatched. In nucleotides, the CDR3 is TGTGCCTGCACTAGCGATTTGGAGACCCAGTACTTC. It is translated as CACTSDLETQYF.

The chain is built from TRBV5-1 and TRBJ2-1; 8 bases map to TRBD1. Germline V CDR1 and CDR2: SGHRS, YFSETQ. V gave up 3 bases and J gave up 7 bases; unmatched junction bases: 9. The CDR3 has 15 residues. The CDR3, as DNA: TGCGCCAGCAGCTGGGCCCAGGGGGCTATAAATGAGCAGTTCTTC. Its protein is CASSWAQGAINEQFF.

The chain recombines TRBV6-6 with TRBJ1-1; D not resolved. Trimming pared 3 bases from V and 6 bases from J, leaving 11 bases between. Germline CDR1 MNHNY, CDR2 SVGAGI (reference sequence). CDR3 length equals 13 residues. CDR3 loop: CASSYADVAEAFF. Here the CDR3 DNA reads TGTGCCAGCAGTTATGCAGACGTCGCTGAAGCTTTCTTT.

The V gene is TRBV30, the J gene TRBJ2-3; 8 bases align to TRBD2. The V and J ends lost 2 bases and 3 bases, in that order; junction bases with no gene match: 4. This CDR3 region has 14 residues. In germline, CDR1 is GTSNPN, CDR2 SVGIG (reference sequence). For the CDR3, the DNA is TGTGCCTGGAGTACAGCGGGGGATACAGATACGCAGTATTTT. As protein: CAWSTAGDTDTQYF. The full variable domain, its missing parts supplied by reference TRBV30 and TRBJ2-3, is SQTIHQWPATLVQPVGSPLSLECTVEGTSNPNLYWYRQAAGRGLQLLFYSVGIGQISSEVPQNLSASRPQDRQFILSSKKLLLSDSGFYLCAWSTAGDTDTQYFGPGTRLTVL.

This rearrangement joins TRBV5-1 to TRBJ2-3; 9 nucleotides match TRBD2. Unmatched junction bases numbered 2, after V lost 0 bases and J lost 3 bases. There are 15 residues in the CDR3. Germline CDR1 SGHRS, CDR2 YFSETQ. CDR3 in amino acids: CASSLALAGTDTQYF. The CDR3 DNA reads TGCGCCAGCAGCTTGGCTCTAGCGGGGACAGATACGCAGTATTTT.

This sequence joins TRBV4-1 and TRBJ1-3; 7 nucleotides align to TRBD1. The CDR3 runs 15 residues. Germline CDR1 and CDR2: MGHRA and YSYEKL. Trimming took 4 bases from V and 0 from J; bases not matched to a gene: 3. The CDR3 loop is CASSLTGVSGNTIYF. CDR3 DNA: TGCGCCAGCAGCCTAACAGGGGTCTCTGGAAACACCATATATTTT.

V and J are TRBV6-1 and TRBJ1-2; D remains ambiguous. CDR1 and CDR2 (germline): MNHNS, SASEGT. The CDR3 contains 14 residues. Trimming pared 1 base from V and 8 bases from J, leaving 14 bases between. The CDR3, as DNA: TGTGCCAGCAGTGAAGGCGTCATCCGAGGAGGCTACACCTTC. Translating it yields CASSEGVIRGGYTF.